This TCR beta chain originates from a study of T cell changes during pregnancy in multiple sclerosis. V was cut by 1 base and J by 8 bases, with 7 bases left in between. The CDR3 runs to 12 residues. Looked up from germline, CDR1 is SGDLS and CDR2 is YYNGEE. The table came from immunoSEQ multiplex PCR; TCRdb's copy has only in-frame clones and leaves some out. The profile covers 77,000 or so clones, with 93% appearing a single time and around 0.75% taken by the ten largest. V gene TRBV9 combines with J gene TRBJ2-1; D not resolved. This sequence originates from a female donor in good health, enrolled as a control in a pregnancy study. The sequenced sample was peripheral blood, obtained in the second trimester of pregnancy. The CDR3: CASSVMSDEQFF. The CDR3 nucleotides are TGTGCCAGCAGCGTAATGTCGGATGAGCAGTTCTTC.